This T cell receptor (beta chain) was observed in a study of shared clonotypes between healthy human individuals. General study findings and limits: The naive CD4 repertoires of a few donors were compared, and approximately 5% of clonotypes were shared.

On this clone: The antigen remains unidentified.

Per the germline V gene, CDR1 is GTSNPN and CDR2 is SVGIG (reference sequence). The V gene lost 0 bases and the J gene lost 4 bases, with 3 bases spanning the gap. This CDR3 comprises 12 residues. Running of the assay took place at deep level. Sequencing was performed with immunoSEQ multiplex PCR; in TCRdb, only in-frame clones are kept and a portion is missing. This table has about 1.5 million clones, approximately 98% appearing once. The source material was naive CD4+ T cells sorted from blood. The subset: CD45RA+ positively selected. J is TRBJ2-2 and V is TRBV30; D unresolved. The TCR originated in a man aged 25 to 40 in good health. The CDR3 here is CAWSVRTGELFF. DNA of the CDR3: TGTGCCTGGAGTGTACGCACCGGGGAGCTGTTTTTT. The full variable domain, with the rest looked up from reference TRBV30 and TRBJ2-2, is SQTIHQWPATLVQPVGSPLSLECTVEGTSNPNLYWYRQAAGRGLQLLFYSVGIGQISSEVPQNLSASRPQDRQFILSSKKLLLSDSGFYLCAWSVRTGELFFGEGSRLTVL.